This TCR beta chain was retrieved from a study of naive and memory T cell subsets. A UMI-containing oligonucleotide was joined by 3' ligation to the TCR cDNA template. In its sample, this clonotype was seen many times. The germline V gene encodes CDR1 DFQATT and CDR2 SNEGSKA (reference sequence). The CDR3 has 16 residues. V was pared by 6 bases and J by 0 bases, with 18 bases between. Four PCR rounds used nested alpha and beta constant region primers plus the SP2 primer. TCRdb fed the 5' RACE reads into MiXCR, producing one record per CDR3 protein. Among over 45,000 distinct CDR3 sequences listed, 6.5% to 8.5% were seen once.

The chain joins TRBV20-1 to TRBJ1-5; D perhaps matches TRBD1 (6 bases). The TCR comes from a female donor in good health. The CDR3 sequence is CSAPKGGTNSNQPQHF. CDR3 in DNA: TGCAGTGCCCCAAAGGGGGGGACAAATAGCAATCAGCCCCAGCATTTT.